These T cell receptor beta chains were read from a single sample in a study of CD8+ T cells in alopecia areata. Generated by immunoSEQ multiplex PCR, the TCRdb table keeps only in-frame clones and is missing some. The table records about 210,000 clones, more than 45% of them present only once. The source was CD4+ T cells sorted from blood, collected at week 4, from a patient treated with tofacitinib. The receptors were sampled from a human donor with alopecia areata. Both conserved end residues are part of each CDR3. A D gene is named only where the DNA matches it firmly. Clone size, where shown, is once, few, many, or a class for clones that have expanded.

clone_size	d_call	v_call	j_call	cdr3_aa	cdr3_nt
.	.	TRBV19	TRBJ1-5	CASTGRARGDGNQPQHF	TGTGCCAGTACCGGCAGGGCGAGGGGTGATGGCAATCAGCCCCAGCATTTT
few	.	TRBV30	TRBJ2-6	CAWRIGPGANVLTF	TGTGCCTGGAGGATAGGGCCCGGGGCCAACGTCCTGACTTTC
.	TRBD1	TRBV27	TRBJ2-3	CASSLRTGSTDTQYF	TGTGCCAGCAGTTTAAGGACAGGGAGTACAGATACGCAGTATTTT
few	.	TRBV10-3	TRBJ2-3	CAISPTTDTQYF	TGTGCCATCAGTCCTACCACAGATACGCAGTATTTT
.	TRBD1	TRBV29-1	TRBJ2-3	CSVGDRVLTYTQYF	TGCAGCGTTGGTGACAGGGTCCTTACCTATACGCAGTATTTT
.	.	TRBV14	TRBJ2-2	CASSQNPRVNTGELFF	TGTGCCAGCAGCCAAAACCCCCGCGTGAACACCGGGGAGCTGTTTTTT
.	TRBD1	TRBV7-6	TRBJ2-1	CASSSFRFGTGARHEQFF	TGTGCCAGCAGCAGCTTTAGGTTCGGGACAGGGGCTCGACATGAGCAGTTCTTC
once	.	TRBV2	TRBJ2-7	CASSRTLAYEQYF	TGTGCCAGCAGTCGGACACTCGCCTACGAGCAGTACTTC
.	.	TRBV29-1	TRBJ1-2	CSATFLGTYGYTF	TGCAGCGCCACCTTTCTCGGGACCTATGGCTACACCTTC
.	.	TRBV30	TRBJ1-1	CASNRDVLEAFF	TGTGCCTCAAACCGGGACGTCCTTGAAGCTTTCTTT
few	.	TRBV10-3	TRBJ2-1	CAISEPSRAYNEQFF	TGTGCCATCAGTGAACCTAGTCGTGCCTACAATGAGCAGTTCTTC
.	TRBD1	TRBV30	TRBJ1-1	CAWRGQSSHTEAFF	TGTGCCTGGAGGGGACAGTCGAGTCACACTGAAGCTTTCTTT
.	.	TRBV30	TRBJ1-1	CAWTAGRNTEAFF	TGTGCCTGGACGGCAGGGAGGAACACTGAAGCTTTCTTT
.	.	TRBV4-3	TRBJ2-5	CASSQVGEETQYF	TGCGCCAGCAGCCAAGTGGGGGAGGAGACCCAGTACTTC
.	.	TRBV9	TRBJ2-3	CASSVSLPTDTQYF	TGTGCCAGCAGCGTCTCGCTCCCAACAGATACGCAGTATTTT
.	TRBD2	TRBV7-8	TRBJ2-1	CASSSRARGGYNEQFF	TGTGCCAGCAGCTCCCGGGCGCGGGGGGGCTACAATGAGCAGTTCTTC
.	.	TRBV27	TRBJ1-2	CASSLNSLTYGYTF	TGTGCCAGCAGTTTAAACAGCCTCACCTATGGCTACACCTTC
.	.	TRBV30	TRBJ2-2	CAWAKQPGELFF	TGTGCCTGGGCTAAGCAACCCGGGGAGCTGTTTTTT
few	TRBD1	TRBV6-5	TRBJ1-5	CASTTDRQDQPQHF	TGTGCCAGCACCACGGACAGGCAAGATCAGCCCCAGCATTTT
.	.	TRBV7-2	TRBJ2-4	CASSLAGGPKNIQYF	TGTGCCAGCAGCTTAGCGGGGGGGCCAAAAAACATTCAGTACTTC
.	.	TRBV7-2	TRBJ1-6	CASSPRADYSSPLHF	TGTGCCAGCAGCCCGCGAGCCGATTATAGTTCACCCCTCCACTTT
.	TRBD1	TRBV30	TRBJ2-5	CASSGTGRKTQYF	TGTGCCTCTTCCGGGACAGGGAGAAAGACCCAGTACTTC
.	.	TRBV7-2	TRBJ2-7	CASSLGLAGMAWEQYF	TGTGCCAGCAGCTTAGGTCTAGCTGGTATGGCTTGGGAGCAGTACTTC
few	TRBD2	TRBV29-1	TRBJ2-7	CSVATRLAGDQYF	TGCAGCGTTGCCACCAGGCTAGCGGGCGATCAGTACTTC
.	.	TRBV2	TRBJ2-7	CASRWRADYEQYF	TGTGCCAGCAGATGGCGGGCGGACTACGAGCAGTACTTC
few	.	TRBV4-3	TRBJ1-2	CASSQDFQLNYGYTF	TGCGCCAGCAGCCAAGATTTCCAGTTAAACTATGGCTACACCTTC
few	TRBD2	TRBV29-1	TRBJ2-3	CSVAHGGTDTQYF	TGCAGCGTTGCCCACGGGGGGACAGATACGCAGTATTTT
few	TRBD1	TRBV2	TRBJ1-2	CASSGITSGTGDLYGYTF	TGTGCCAGCAGTGGCATCACATCCGGGACAGGGGATCTCTATGGCTACACCTTC
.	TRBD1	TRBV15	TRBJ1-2	CATSRWTGGNYGYTF	TGTGCCACCAGCCGCTGGACAGGGGGGAACTATGGCTACACCTTC
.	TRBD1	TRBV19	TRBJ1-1	CASRTGPEAFF	TGTGCCAGTAGGACAGGGCCTGAAGCTTTCTTT
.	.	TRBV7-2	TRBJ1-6	CASSYNAGNSPLHF	TGTGCCAGCAGCTATAACGCAGGGAATTCACCCCTCCACTTT
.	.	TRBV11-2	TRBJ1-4	CASSSTEGNEKLFF	TGTGCCAGCAGCTCTACCGAAGGGAATGAAAAACTGTTTTTT
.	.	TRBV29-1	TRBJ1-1	CSVADKGFTEAFF	TGCAGCGTGGCAGATAAGGGTTTCACTGAAGCTTTCTTT
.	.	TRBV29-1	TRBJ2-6	CSVGQGGPGANVLTF	TGCAGCGTTGGACAGGGAGGCCCTGGGGCCAACGTCCTGACTTTC
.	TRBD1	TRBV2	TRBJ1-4	CASTLLVNRGRTNEKLFF	TGTGCCAGCACTTTACTGGTCAACAGGGGAAGAACTAATGAAAAACTGTTTTTT
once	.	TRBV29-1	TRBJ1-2	CSVDGLRTDYNYGYTF	TGCAGCGTTGACGGCTTGAGGACTGATTATAACTATGGCTACACCTTC
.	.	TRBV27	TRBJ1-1	CASSLQGNTEAFF	TGTGCCAGCAGTTTACAGGGAAACACTGAAGCTTTCTTT
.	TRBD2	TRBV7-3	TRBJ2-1	CASSPQGSRTSGHEQFF	TGTGCCAGCAGCCCCCAGGGCTCTAGGACTAGTGGCCATGAGCAGTTCTTC
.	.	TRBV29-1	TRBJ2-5	CSVSQGLETQYF	TGCAGCGTTTCTCAGGGGTTAGAGACCCAGTACTTC
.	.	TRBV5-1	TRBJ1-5	CASSLEGFANQPQHF	TGCGCCAGCAGCTTGGAGGGATTTGCTAATCAGCCCCAGCATTTT
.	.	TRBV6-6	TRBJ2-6	CASSYTDSTGANVLTF	TGTGCCAGCAGTTACACAGATTCTACTGGGGCCAACGTCCTGACTTTC
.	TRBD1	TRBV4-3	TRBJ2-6	CASSQGTGGSGANVLTF	TGCGCCAGCAGCCAAGGGACAGGAGGCTCTGGGGCCAACGTCCTGACTTTC
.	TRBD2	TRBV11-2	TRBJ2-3	CASSPVGRADTQYF	TGTGCCAGCAGCCCCGTAGGGAGGGCAGATACGCAGTATTTT
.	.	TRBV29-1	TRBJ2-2	CSVDSGELFF	TGCAGCGTTGATTCTGGGGAGCTGTTTTTT
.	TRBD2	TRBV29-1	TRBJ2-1	CSVERLAGGYEQFF	TGCAGCGTTGAGAGACTAGCGGGGGGGTATGAGCAGTTCTTC
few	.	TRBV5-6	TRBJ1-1	CASSLRDNTEAFF	TGTGCCAGCAGCTTGAGGGATAACACTGAAGCTTTCTTT
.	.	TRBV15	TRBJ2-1	CATSRERMAEQFF	TGTGCCACCAGCAGAGAAAGGATGGCTGAGCAGTTCTTC
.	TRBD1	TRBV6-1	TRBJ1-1	CASTGTANTEAFF	TGTGCCAGCACGGGGACAGCGAACACTGAAGCTTTCTTT
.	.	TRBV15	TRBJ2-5	CATSRDLQGETQYF	TGTGCCACCAGCAGAGATCTTCAGGGAGAGACCCAGTACTTC
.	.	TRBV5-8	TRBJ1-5	CASSLRWGYLQPQHF	TGTGCCAGCAGCTTGCGGTGGGGGTATTTGCAGCCCCAGCATTTT
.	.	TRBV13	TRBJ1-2	CASSPQSNYGYTF	TGTGCCAGCAGCCCCCAGTCTAACTATGGCTACACCTTC
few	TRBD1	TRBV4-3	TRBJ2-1	CASSLNRGHVDEQFF	TGCGCCAGCAGCCTCAACAGGGGGCACGTCGATGAGCAGTTCTTC
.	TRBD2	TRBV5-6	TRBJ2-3	CASSRGTSDTDTQYF	TGTGCCAGCAGCCGGGGGACTAGCGACACAGATACGCAGTATTTT
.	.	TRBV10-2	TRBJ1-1	CASSPTNTEAFF	TGCGCCAGCAGCCCGACGAACACTGAAGCTTTCTTT
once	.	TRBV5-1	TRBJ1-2	CASSATETYGYTF	TGCGCCAGCAGCGCCACAGAAACTTATGGCTACACCTTC